This section outlines one T cell receptor beta chain sequence together with its context. Some clones are missing from TCRdb's copy, which holds only in-frame ones; the method was immunoSEQ multiplex PCR. The data show approximately 50,000 clones, 70% to 85% seen once. Seattle patient enrollment occurred during active infection, with longitudinal follow-up thereafter. This sample is drawn from a study of blood T cell repertoires in COVID-19. The CDR3 has 15 amino acids. Looked up from germline, CDR1 is SGHNT and CDR2 is YENEEA. With V trimmed by 3 bases and J by 2 bases, 4 bases remained unmatched. Sequences were obtained from peripheral blood. This clonotype was sampled from an elderly man with COVID-19, enrolled during active disease. V usage is TRBV11-3 and J usage is TRBJ2-3, with 8 positions matching TRBD1. The CDR3 nucleotides are TGTGCCAGCAGCTTTACAGGGGGTCCCACAGATACGCAGTATTTT. Amino acid sequence: CASSFTGGPTDTQYF.